What follows are 9 T cell receptor beta chains derived from one specimen sequenced in a study of CD8+ T cells in alopecia areata. Specified treatment: oral pan-JAK inhibitor, 5-10 mg twice daily. Following extraction, RNA underwent reverse transcription to cDNA, which served as the sequencing template. Profiling relied on immunoSEQ multiplex PCR, and the TCRdb table lists in-frame clones only, not all of them. The profile shows 130,000 or so clones, roughly nine tenths of them singletons. The material sequenced was CD8+ T cells sorted from blood, taken at week 4, from a patient treated with tofacitinib. The receptors originated from a human donor with alopecia areata.

The table lists this clone with a few counts. The chain joins TRBV19 to TRBJ2-1, with 14 bases lining up with TRBD2. The CDR3 has 15 residues. V lost 3 bases to trimming and J lost 10 bases; unmatched junction nucleotides: 5. CDR1 is LNHDA, CDR2 SQIVND, per germline (reference sequence). CDR3 loop: CASSMGLAGAGEQFF. The CDR3 region has the DNA TGTGCCAGTAGTATGGGACTAGCGGGAGCGGGAGAGCAGTTCTTC.

The chain is built from TRBV27 and TRBJ2-3, with 12 positions matching TRBD2. The CDR3 has 15 amino acids. The V gene's germline CDR1 is MNHEY and CDR2 SMNVEV (reference sequence). V lost 5 bases and J lost 6; bases outside the gene matches: 6. CDR3: CASSALAGGADTQYF. In DNA, the CDR3 is TGTGCCAGCAGTGCTCTAGCGGGAGGGGCCGATACGCAGTATTTT.

The chain carries TRBV15 and TRBJ2-1; D not resolved. The V end lost 8 bases, the J end lost 0 bases, and 11 bases lay between the germline ends. The CDR3 has 14 amino acids. Germline CDR1 LNHNV, CDR2 YYDKDF (reference sequence). The CDR3 spells CATRTDLSYNEQFF. For the CDR3, the DNA is TGTGCCACCCGAACGGACCTCTCCTACAATGAGCAGTTCTTC.

This sequence joins TRBV30 and TRBJ2-3; 11 bases fit TRBD2. V was clipped by 1 base and J by 5 bases; unmatched bases: 8. The CDR3 is 16 residues long. Germline CDR1 is GTSNPN and CDR2 is SVGIG (reference sequence). CDR3 amino acids: CAWSAPTSGVGDTQYF. CDR3 bases: TGTGCCTGGAGTGCGCCGACTAGCGGGGTAGGAGATACGCAGTATTTT.

This chain joins TRBV6-1 and TRBJ1-1; a weak D match, TRBD1 (6 bases). Germline CDR1 MNHNS, CDR2 SASEGT. Deletions cut 4 bases from V and 3 bases from J, with 18 bases between. This CDR3 is built from 16 residues. CDR3 sequence reads: CASSVLVGQSDTEAFF. CDR3 nucleotide sequence: TGTGCCAGCAGTGTGCTGGTAGGACAGAGTGACACTGAAGCTTTCTTT.

This chain uses TRBV29-1 with TRBJ2-2, with TRBD2 identical over 14 bases. Germline V gene lookup returns CDR1 SQVTM and CDR2 ANQGSEA. V dropped 3 bases and J dropped 4; count of bases not matched to a gene: 4. This CDR3 comprises 16 residues. The CDR3 loop is CSVDGLAGGATGELFF. As DNA, the CDR3 is TGCAGCGTTGACGGACTAGCGGGAGGTGCCACCGGGGAGCTGTTTTTT.

The chain joins TRBV7-9 to TRBJ2-7; 7 bases are shared with TRBD1. Germline V lookup: CDR1 SEHNR, CDR2 FQNEAQ (reference sequence). CDR3 length: 12 residues. V was clipped by 6 bases and J by 10 bases; unmatched bases: 9. The CDR3 loop reads CASSSLQGIQYF. The DNA of the CDR3 is TGTGCCAGCAGTTCCCTACAGGGGATACAGTACTTC.

This rearrangement joins TRBV7-8 to TRBJ2-7; D is perhaps TRBD1 (6 bases). Trimming left V 5 bases short and J 3 bases short, with 11 bases between. CDR1 is SGHVS and CDR2 is FQNEAQ in the germline V gene. The CDR3 sequence is 13 residues long. The CDR3 DNA follows: TGTGCCAGCAGCAAAAGGACAGACTACGAGCAGTACTTC. It codes for CASSKRTDYEQYF. The entire variable domain, with the rest obtained from reference TRBV7-8 and TRBJ2-7, is as follows: GAGVSQSPRYKVAKRGQDVALRCDPISGHVSLFWYQQALGQGPEFLTYFQNEAQLDKSGLPSDRFFAERPEGSVSTLKIQRTQQEDSAVYLCASSKRTDYEQYFGPGTRLTVT.

The chain is built from TRBV5-4 and TRBJ2-7; tentatively, D is TRBD1 or TRBD2 (5 bases each). The CDR3 loop spans 15 amino acids. CDR1 is SGHNT and CDR2 is YYREEE in the germline V gene (reference sequence). Trimming pared 0 bases from V and 1 base from J, leaving 11 bases between. The CDR3 spells CASSLGGTESYEQYF. The CDR3 DNA reads TGTGCCAGCAGCTTGGGTGGGACGGAATCCTACGAGCAGTACTTC. Supplemented by reference TRBV5-4 and TRBJ2-7, the full variable domain reads ETGVTQSPTHLIKTRGQQVTLRCSSQSGHNTVSWYQQALGQGPQFIFQYYREEENGRGNFPPRFSGLQFPNYSSELNVNALELDDSALYLCASSLGGTESYEQYFGPGTRLTVT.